Here is one T cell receptor beta chain with its context. These data are taken from a study of control samples from healthy donors and cancer patients. The protocol was immunoSEQ multiplex PCR, while the TCRdb copy is restricted to in-frame clones and leaves out a portion. Among 100,000 to 150,000 clones listed, around 92% were seen once. V was cut by 3 bases and J by 6 bases, with 21 bases left in between. The CDR3 contains 17 residues. The germline V gene encodes CDR1 MNHNS and CDR2 SASEGT. This clonotype originated in a woman between 45 and 60 years old in good health. This sequence joins TRBV6-1 and TRBJ2-1; D perhaps matches TRBD1 (6 bases). The specimen sequenced was blood. The CDR3 DNA sequence: TGTGCCAGCAGTGATCCCCAACAGGGTGGGGCTTCCAATGAGCAGTTCTTC. Translated, it gives CASSDPQQGGASNEQFF.